This T cell receptor beta chain comes out of a study of molecular identifiers for immune sequencing clone quantification. At least ten counts were recorded for this clonotype. The antigen is unknown. Germline CDR1 and CDR2: MNHEY and SVGEGT. This CDR3 is built from 13 residues. V was clipped by 6 bases and J by 7 bases, with 16 bases between them. Previously described methods with listed TCR primers produced the bulk TCR libraries. TCRdb reprocessed the PCR reads with MiXCR, giving one entry per CDR3 protein. The sample has about half a million distinct CDR3 sequences, around 23% seen once. The CD8+CD4-CCR7+CD45RA+ phenotype defined the sorted naive CD8 T cells. Findings and limits, study-wide: Spiked Jurkat TCR RNA equivalent to one cell was reportedly detectable in about a million naive cells. With a barcode shared among identical TCR molecules, highly expanded clone sizes could be underestimated.

The sequence was collected from a human donor in good health. Some libraries in this study had Jurkat cell RNA spiked in. The chain combines TRBV6-2 or TRBV6-3 with TRBJ2-7; D is perhaps TRBD2 (6 bases). Material: naive CD8+ T cells from blood, with Jurkat cell RNA spiked in. Subset denoted: FACS-sorted CD8+CD4-CCR7+CD45RA+ naive T cells. In nucleotides, the CDR3 is TGTGCCAGCAGCCGGGGGACTTCTTCGGAGCAGTACTTC. This translates into CASSRGTSSEQYF.